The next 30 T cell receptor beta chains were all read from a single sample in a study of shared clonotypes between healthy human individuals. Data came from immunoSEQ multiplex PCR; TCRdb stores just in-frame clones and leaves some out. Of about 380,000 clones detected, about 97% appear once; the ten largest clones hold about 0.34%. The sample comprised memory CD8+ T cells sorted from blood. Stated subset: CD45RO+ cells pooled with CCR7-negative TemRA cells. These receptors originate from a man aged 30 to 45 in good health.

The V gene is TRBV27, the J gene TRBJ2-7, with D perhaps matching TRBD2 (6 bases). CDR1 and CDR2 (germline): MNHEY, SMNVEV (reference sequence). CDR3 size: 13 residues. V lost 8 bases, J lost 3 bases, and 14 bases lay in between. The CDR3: CASGLGRGYEQYF. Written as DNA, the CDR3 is TGTGCCAGCGGCCTTGGGCGGGGCTACGAGCAGTACTTC.

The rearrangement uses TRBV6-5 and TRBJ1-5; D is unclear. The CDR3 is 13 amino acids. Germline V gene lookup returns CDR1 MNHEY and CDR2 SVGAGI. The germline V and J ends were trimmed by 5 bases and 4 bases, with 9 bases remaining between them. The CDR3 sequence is CASSTDGNQPQHF. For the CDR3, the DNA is TGTGCCAGCAGTACGGACGGGAATCAGCCCCAGCATTTT.

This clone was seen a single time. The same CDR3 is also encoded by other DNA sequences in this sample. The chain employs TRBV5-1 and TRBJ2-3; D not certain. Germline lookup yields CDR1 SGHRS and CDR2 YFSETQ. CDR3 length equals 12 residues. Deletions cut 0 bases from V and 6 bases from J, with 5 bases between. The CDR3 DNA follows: TGCGCCAGCAGCTTGGGCAGGGATACGCAGTATTTT. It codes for CASSLGRDTQYF.

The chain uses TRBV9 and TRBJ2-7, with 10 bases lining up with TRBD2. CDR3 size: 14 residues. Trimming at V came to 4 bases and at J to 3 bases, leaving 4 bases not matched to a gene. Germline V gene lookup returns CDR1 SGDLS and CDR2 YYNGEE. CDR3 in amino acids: CASSLAGGRYEQYF. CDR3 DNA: TGTGCCAGCAGCTTAGCGGGAGGACGCTACGAGCAGTACTTC.

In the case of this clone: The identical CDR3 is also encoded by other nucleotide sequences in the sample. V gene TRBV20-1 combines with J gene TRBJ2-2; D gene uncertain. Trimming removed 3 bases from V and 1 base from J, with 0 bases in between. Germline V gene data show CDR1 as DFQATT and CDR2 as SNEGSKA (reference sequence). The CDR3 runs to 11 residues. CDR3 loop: CSARNTGELFF. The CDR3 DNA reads TGCAGTGCTAGGAACACCGGGGAGCTGTTTTTT.

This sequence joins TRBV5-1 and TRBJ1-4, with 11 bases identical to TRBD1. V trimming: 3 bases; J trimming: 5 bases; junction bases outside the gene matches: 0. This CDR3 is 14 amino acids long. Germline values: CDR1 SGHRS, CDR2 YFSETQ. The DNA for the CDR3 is TGCGCCAGCAGCTGGGACAGGGGGAATGAAAAACTGTTTTTT. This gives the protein CASSWDRGNEKLFF.

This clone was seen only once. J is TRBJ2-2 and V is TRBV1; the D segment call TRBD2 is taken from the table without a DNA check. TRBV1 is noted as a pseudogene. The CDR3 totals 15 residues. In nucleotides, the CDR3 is TGCACCAGCAGCCAAGTTAGCGGGAACACCGGGGAGCTGTTTTTT. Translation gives CTSSQVSGNTGELFF.

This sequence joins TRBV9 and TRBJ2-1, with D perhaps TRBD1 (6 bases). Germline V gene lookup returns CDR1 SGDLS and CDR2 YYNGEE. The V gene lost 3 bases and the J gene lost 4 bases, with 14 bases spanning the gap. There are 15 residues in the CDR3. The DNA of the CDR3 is TGTGCCAGCAGCGCAGGCTTTGACAGGTACAATGAGCAGTTCTTC. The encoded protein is CASSAGFDRYNEQFF.

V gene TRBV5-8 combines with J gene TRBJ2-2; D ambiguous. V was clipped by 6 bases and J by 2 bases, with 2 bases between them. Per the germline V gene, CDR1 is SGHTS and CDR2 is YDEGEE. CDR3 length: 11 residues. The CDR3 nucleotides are TGTGCCAGCATTAACACCGGGGAGCTGTTTTTT. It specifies CASINTGELFF.

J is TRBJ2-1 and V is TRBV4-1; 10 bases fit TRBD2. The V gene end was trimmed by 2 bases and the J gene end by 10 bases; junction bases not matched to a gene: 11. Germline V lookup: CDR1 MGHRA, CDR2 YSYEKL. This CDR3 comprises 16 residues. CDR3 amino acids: CASSQTWLAGAQEQFF. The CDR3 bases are TGCGCCAGCAGCCAAACCTGGCTAGCGGGAGCACAAGAGCAGTTCTTC.

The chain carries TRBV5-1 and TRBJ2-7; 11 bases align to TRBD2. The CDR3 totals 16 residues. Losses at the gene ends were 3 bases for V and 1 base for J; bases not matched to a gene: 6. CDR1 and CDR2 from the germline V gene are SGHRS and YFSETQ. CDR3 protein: CASSYYGTSGSYEQYF. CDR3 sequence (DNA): TGCGCCAGCAGCTACTATGGGACTAGCGGATCCTACGAGCAGTACTTC.

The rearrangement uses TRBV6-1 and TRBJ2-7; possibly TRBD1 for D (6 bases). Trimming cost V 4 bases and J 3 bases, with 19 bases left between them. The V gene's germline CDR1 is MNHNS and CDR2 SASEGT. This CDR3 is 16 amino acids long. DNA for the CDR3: TGTGCCAGCAGTGCCCCATTTAAGGGGGATGGCTACGAGCAGTACTTC. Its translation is CASSAPFKGDGYEQYF.

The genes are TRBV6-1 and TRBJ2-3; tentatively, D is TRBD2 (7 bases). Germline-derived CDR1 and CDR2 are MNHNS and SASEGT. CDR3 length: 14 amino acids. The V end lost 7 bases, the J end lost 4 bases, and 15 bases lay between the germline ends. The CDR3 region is CASNREGWADTQYF. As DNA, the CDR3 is TGTGCCAGCAACAGGGAGGGGTGGGCAGATACGCAGTATTTT.

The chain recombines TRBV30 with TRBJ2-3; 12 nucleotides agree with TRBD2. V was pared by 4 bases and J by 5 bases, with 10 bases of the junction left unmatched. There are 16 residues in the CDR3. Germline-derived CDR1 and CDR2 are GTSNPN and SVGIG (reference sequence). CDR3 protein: CAWTDLAGGLGDTQYF. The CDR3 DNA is TGTGCCTGGACCGATCTAGCGGGAGGGCTTGGAGATACGCAGTATTTT.

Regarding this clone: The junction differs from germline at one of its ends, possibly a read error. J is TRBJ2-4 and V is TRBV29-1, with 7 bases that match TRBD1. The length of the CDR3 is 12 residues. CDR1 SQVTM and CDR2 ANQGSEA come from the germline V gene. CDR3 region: CSVEEDRSYWNF. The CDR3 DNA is TGCAGCGTTGAAGAGGACAGGTCTTACTGGAACTTC.

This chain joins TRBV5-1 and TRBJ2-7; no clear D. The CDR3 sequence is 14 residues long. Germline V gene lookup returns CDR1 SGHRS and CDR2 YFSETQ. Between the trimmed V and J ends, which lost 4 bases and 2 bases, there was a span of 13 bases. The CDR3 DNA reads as TGCGCCAGCAGCGAAAGCGCGAATGCCTACGAGCAGTACTTC. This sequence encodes CASSESANAYEQYF.

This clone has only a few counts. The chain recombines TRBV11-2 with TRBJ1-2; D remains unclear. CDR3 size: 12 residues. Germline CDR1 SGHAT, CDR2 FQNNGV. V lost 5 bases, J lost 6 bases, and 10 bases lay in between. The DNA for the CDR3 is TGTGCCAGCAGCCGTCCATACGATGGCTACACCTTC. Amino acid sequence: CASSRPYDGYTF.

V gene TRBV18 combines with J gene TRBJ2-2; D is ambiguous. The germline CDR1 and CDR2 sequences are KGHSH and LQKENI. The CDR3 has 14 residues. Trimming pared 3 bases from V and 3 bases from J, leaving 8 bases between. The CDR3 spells CASSPKYDTGELFF. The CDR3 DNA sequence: TGTGCCAGCTCACCTAAGTATGACACCGGGGAGCTGTTTTTT.

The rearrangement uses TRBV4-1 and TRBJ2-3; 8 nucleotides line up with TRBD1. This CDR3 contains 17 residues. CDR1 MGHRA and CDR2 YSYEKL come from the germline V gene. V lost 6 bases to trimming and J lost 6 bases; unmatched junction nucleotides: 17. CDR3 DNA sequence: TGCGCCAGCAGACAGTCCACGTTCCGCCCAGGGGGCGATACGCAGTATTTT. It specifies CASRQSTFRPGGDTQYF.

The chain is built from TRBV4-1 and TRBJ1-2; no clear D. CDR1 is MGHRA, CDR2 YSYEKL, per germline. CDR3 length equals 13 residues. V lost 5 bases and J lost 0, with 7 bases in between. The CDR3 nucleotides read TGCGCCAGCAGCGACCTAACTAACTATGGCTACACCTTC. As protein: CASSDLTNYGYTF.

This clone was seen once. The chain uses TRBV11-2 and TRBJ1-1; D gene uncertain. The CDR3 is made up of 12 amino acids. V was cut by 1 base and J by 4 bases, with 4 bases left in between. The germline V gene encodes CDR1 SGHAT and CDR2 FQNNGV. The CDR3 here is CASSLAPTEAFF. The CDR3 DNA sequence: TGTGCCAGCAGCTTAGCGCCCACTGAAGCTTTCTTT.

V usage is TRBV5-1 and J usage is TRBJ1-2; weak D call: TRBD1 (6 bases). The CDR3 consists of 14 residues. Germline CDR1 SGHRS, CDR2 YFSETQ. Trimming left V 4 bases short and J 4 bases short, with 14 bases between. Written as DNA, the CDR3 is TGCGCCAGCAGCCCCACTACAGGGAGCTATGGCTACACCTTC. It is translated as CASSPTTGSYGYTF.

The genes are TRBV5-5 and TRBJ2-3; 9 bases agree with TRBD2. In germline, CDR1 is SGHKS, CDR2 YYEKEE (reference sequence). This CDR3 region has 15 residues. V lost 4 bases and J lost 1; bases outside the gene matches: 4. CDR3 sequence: CASSPWTSGTDTQYF. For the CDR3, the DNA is TGTGCCAGCAGCCCCTGGACTAGCGGCACAGATACGCAGTATTTT.

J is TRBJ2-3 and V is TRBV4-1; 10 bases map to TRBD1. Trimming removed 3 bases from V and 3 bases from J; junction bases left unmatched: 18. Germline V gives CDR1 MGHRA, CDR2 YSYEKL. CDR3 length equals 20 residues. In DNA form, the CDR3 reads TGCGCCAGCAGCCATGATACTAACCCCGGGACAGGGGAGTTAACAGATACGCAGTATTTT. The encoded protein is CASSHDTNPGTGELTDTQYF.

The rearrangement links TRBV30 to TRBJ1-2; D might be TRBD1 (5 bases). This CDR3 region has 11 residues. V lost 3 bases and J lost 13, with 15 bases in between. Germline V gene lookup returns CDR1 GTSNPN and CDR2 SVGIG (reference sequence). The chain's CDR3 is CAWRRVGDPTF. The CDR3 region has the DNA TGTGCCTGGAGACGCGTTGGGGACCCCACCTTC. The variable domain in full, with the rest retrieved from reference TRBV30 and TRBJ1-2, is SQTIHQWPATLVQPVGSPLSLECTVEGTSNPNLYWYRQAAGRGLQLLFYSVGIGQISSEVPQNLSASRPQDRQFILSSKKLLLSDSGFYLCAWRRVGDPTFGSGTRLTVV.

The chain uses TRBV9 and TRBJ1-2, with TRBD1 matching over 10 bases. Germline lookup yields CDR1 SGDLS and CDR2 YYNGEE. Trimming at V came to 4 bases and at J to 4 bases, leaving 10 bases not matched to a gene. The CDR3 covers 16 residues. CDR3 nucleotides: TGTGCCAGCAGCCCCCGGGACAGGGGACTTGGCTATGGCTACACCTTC. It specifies CASSPRDRGLGYGYTF.

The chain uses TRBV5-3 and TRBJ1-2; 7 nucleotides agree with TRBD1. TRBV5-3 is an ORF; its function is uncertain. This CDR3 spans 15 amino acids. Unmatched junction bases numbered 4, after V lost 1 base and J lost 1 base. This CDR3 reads CARSLWDRNNYGYTF. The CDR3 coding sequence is TGTGCCAGAAGCTTGTGGGACAGAAATAACTATGGCTACACCTTC.

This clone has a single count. CDR3 loop: CAWRAYLAGGGDTQYF. The CDR3 nucleotides read TGTGCCTGGAGGGCGTATCTAGCGGGAGGGGGAGATACGCAGTATTTT. The chain recombines TRBV30 with TRBJ2-3; 12 bases fit TRBD2. CDR1 GTSNPN and CDR2 SVGIG come from the germline V gene (reference sequence). CDR3 length: 16 amino acids. J was trimmed by 5 bases and V by 3 bases; bases with no gene match: 9.

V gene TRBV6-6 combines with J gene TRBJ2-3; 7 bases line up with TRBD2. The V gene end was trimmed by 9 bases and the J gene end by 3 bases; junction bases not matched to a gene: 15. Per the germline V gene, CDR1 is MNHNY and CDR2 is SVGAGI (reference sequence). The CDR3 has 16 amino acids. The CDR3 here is CASLIGGSPATDTQYF. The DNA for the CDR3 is TGTGCCAGTTTAATTGGCGGGAGTCCGGCAACAGATACGCAGTATTTT.

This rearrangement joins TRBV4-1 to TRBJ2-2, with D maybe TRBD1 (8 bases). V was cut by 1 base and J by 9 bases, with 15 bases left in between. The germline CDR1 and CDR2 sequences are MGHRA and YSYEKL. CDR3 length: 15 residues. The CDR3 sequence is CASSQVEQGGRELFF. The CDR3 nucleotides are TGCGCCAGCAGCCAAGTTGAACAGGGGGGGCGGGAGCTGTTTTTT.